The sequence of this TCR beta chain was determined in a study of cytomegalovirus exposure and HLA in healthy donors. Looking at the study overall: Clustering assigned around 77% of the approximately 400 genotyped donors to the Caucasian-associated ancestry cluster.

This PCR relied on a set of 60 Vbeta primers and 13 Jbeta primers. Libraries were prepared by immunoSEQ multiplex PCR; TCRdb keeps only in-frame clonotypes and omits some of them. The sample includes about 130,000 clones, 70% to 85% seen only once; the top ten take under 5%. This clone showed up just a few times. Its antigen remains unidentified. CDR1 SQVTM and CDR2 ANQGSEA come from the germline V gene. The CDR3 totals 13 residues. Trimming took 8 bases from V and 1 from J, leaving 14 bases between them. Broader study findings: HLA allele associations emerged for around 15,000 TCR beta sequences in a later analysis, at 0.05 false discovery rate. The listing of 150 to 200 TCR beta chains classed them as cytomegalovirus-associated.

The sample consisted of PBMCs. The clonotype was recovered from a male donor in good health and CMV-seropositive. V usage is TRBV29-1 and J usage is TRBJ1-1; possibly TRBD1 for D (5 bases). As DNA, the CDR3 is TGCAGCTCCGGGACTCCAGCGAACACTGAAGCTTTCTTT. Translated, it gives CSSGTPANTEAFF.